This T cell receptor beta chain was profiled in a study of blood T cell repertoires in COVID-19. Across the study: Both acute and convalescent COVID-19 samples were obtained from the United States, Italy and Spain. Sources were T cells, B-cell-depleted T cells, or PBMCs; the material itself was cDNA or gDNA.

Study processing details: Nucleated cell counts were estimated from reference gene primer amplification. TCRdb's table, derived via immunoSEQ multiplex PCR, lists solely in-frame clones and lacks some. From that table come the V and J calls and clone size; the DNA was used to work out D and trimming. The sample has about 230,000 clones, roughly 81% seen once. This clone was detected once. The source material was peripheral blood. This receptor was taken from a man aged 40-55 years with acute or convalescent COVID-19.

The CDR3 nucleotides are TGTGCCAGCAGCTGGGGCGATGGACAAGAGACCCAGTACTTC. Its translation is CASSWGDGQETQYF. The genes are TRBV5-6 and TRBJ2-5, with D maybe TRBD1 (5 bases). This CDR3 has 14 residues. The germline V gene encodes CDR1 SGHDT and CDR2 YYEEEE. Trimming removed 3 bases from V and 2 bases from J, with 11 bases in between.